This T cell receptor (beta chain) was captured in a study of shared clonotypes between healthy human individuals (dated by TCRdb to the early 2020s). Describing the broader study: The cohort included a few men and a couple of women between 18 and 49 years of age. For each donor, CD4 naive and CD4 memory were each run on three plates, CD8 naive on two plates, and CD8 memory on one plate. The study deeply sequenced blood TCR repertoires of five healthy adults to estimate repertoire size and the extent of clonotype sharing between individuals. To increase sequencing depth and limit assay-specific biases, different laboratories used diverse techniques to prepare libraries and sequence TCR repertoires. Per donor, leukapheresis produced somewhere between about 0.85 and 10 billion PBMCs. The study at large found these results: Compared with non-shared clonotypes, the clonotypes found in all four sorted-subset donors had higher generation probabilities. Pairwise subsampling led to the expectation that sequencing depth would affect the degree of clonotype sharing among donors. Across a handful of donors, approximately 4.9% of naive CD4, 3% to 3.5% of naive CD8, roughly 2.2% of memory CD4, and 0.4% of memory CD8 clonotypes were shared. Because the study included only a small number of donors, the genetic and exposure-history diversity represented was limited. Incomplete sequencing was indicated by rarefaction of sorted-subset datasets, despite the large sequencing depth. Estimated clonotype richness was generally larger for naive than for memory subsets. Sampling was restricted to blood, and TCR repertoires in tissue are likely to differ from TCR repertoires in blood.

Comments on this clone: Its binding antigen is unknown. The record has no base qualities; no much larger clone is one base away. Other DNA sequences of this sample code for an identical CDR3.

The CDR3 starts with the cysteine, ends with the phenylalanine, and has 13 residues. CDR3 DNA is the only sequence kept; it has 39 bases, read in frame from the first base. As encoded in the germline V gene, CDR1 is SQVTM while CDR2 is ANQGSEA. V is clipped by 4 bases and J by 0 bases, and the sequence between their germline boundaries is 9 bases long. Using the deep immunoSEQ assay, multiplex PCR amplified TCR CDR3 regions from genomic DNA. Extracted genomic DNA from each cell subset was spread evenly across all wells of several immunoSEQ 96-well plates, with each plate serving as a replicate. Each replicate PCR for sorted subsets received roughly 0.2 ug genomic DNA, equal to tens of thousands of T cell genomes. The purified libraries were quantified using a Qubit 3.0 fluorometer, sized with a Bioanalyzer 2100, and then quantified again using the KAPA Library Quantification kit. Every immunoSEQ 96-well plate was sequenced on a separate single-read 150-cycle Illumina NextSeq 550 flow cell. On the authors' methods: Because the immunoSEQ output included only junctional sequences and no quality scores, the filtering could not be the same as the filtering used for full-length reads. Sequences were annotated with PyIR, a Python wrapper for IgBLAST v1.9, using IMGT germline references to assign V/J genes and CDR3. Any read was removed if the V/J assignment was weak (E-value above 1e-6), the CDR3 was missing, or the read contained stop codons, out-of-frame junctions, or ambiguous translated residues. V3J clonotypes were defined by identical inferred V gene, J gene, and CDR3 amino acid sequence. Percentage overlap between repertoires was calculated by dividing the number of shared unique clonotypes by the size of the smaller repertoire. Richness of each repertoire was evaluated using RTK rarefaction, the Chao1 estimator, and Recon v2.1 estimates of unobserved clonotypes. OLGA was used to compute generation probabilities for all TCRbeta clonotypes that the gDNA method yielded from a few donors. Here the immuneACCESS table is served through TCRdb, limited to in-frame sequences with V and J called. Missing clones are a known gap in these copies; in checked studies unresolved V genes cover under half, and the rest lacks a known reason. The D gene and trimming were derived from the DNA, and the V and J assignments and clone size from that table. The table for this sample lists some 2,400,000 clones; roughly 95% of them were counted only once. 0.13% of the sample rests with the top ten.

Donors were healthy HIV-negative adults with no recently reported acute infections or vaccinations. Only Caucasian adults living in Nashville, Tennessee, USA were represented among the donors. CD4+ T cells were enriched by magnetic negative selection; naive cells were then positively selected on CD45RA, and the negative fraction formed the memory subset. Blood was obtained by leukapheresis, after which PBMCs were separated by Ficoll-Histopaque density gradient centrifugation and cryopreserved in liquid nitrogen vapor phase. Analytical flow cytometry was used to check the purity and quantity of every magnetically sorted T cell population. Genomic DNA was isolated from every sorted fraction and measured by UV absorbance on a Nanodrop 2000c.

The V and J genes are TRBV29-1 and TRBJ1-1, with no confidently assigned D gene. The sample taken for sequencing was naive CD4+ T cells sorted from blood. The sample's cell subset or site label, in plain terms: CD45RA+ positively selected. This TCR came from a man younger than 30 in good health. The CDR3 protein: CSVAGQLNTEAFF. The DNA sequence is as follows: TGCAGCGTTGCAGGTCAGTTGAACACTGAAGCTTTCTTT.